This T cell receptor beta chain was recovered during a study of cytotoxic CD8 clonotypes in ibrutinib-treated CLL. General study points: Clonality showed a rise at ibrutinib response that reversed toward baseline at progression.

Concerning this clone itself: What it binds is not known.

Germline-derived CDR1 and CDR2 are SGHVS and FNYEAQ. This CDR3 is built from 16 residues. Trimming at V came to 2 bases and at J to 2 bases, leaving 6 bases not matched to a gene. The planned depth of sequencing spanned 1 in 200,000 to 1 in 1 million T cells. Clones were read by immunoSEQ multiplex PCR, and TCRdb kept only the in-frame ones, dropping some. The sample carries under 75,000 clones, about three quarters recorded once. The chain carries TRBV7-6 and TRBJ2-5, with 9 bases identical to TRBD2. This clonotype originated in a human donor with chronic lymphocytic leukemia. Specimen: PBMCs, collected after 12 months of ibrutinib treatment. CDR3 region: CASSLLPAGGQETQYF. The CDR3 nucleotides read TGTGCCAGCAGCTTACTCCCAGCGGGAGGACAAGAGACCCAGTACTTC.